The text below deals with one T cell receptor beta chain. Antigen unknown. Libraries were prepared by immunoSEQ multiplex PCR; TCRdb keeps only in-frame clonotypes and omits some of them. The top ten hold roughly 24% of the sample, which has about 110,000 clones, approximately 70% seen once. The data were taken from a study of shared clonotypes between healthy human individuals. Findings of the study overall: Clonotype sharing across a few donors was observed for 4% to 5.5% of naive CD4 clonotypes.

J lost 7 bases, V lost 4 bases, and 8 bases had no gene match. The CDR3 runs 14 residues. Germline lookup yields CDR1 MGHRA and CDR2 YSYEKL. V usage is TRBV4-1 and J usage is TRBJ2-7, with 9 bases that match TRBD1. The source is a woman aged 25 to 39 in good health. Sequenced: memory CD8+ T cells sorted from blood. Subset of the sample: CD45RO+ cells pooled with CCR7-negative TemRA cells. The CDR3 reads CASSPTGGLREQYF. The CDR3, as DNA: TGCGCCAGCAGCCCAACAGGGGGCTTAAGGGAGCAGTACTTC.